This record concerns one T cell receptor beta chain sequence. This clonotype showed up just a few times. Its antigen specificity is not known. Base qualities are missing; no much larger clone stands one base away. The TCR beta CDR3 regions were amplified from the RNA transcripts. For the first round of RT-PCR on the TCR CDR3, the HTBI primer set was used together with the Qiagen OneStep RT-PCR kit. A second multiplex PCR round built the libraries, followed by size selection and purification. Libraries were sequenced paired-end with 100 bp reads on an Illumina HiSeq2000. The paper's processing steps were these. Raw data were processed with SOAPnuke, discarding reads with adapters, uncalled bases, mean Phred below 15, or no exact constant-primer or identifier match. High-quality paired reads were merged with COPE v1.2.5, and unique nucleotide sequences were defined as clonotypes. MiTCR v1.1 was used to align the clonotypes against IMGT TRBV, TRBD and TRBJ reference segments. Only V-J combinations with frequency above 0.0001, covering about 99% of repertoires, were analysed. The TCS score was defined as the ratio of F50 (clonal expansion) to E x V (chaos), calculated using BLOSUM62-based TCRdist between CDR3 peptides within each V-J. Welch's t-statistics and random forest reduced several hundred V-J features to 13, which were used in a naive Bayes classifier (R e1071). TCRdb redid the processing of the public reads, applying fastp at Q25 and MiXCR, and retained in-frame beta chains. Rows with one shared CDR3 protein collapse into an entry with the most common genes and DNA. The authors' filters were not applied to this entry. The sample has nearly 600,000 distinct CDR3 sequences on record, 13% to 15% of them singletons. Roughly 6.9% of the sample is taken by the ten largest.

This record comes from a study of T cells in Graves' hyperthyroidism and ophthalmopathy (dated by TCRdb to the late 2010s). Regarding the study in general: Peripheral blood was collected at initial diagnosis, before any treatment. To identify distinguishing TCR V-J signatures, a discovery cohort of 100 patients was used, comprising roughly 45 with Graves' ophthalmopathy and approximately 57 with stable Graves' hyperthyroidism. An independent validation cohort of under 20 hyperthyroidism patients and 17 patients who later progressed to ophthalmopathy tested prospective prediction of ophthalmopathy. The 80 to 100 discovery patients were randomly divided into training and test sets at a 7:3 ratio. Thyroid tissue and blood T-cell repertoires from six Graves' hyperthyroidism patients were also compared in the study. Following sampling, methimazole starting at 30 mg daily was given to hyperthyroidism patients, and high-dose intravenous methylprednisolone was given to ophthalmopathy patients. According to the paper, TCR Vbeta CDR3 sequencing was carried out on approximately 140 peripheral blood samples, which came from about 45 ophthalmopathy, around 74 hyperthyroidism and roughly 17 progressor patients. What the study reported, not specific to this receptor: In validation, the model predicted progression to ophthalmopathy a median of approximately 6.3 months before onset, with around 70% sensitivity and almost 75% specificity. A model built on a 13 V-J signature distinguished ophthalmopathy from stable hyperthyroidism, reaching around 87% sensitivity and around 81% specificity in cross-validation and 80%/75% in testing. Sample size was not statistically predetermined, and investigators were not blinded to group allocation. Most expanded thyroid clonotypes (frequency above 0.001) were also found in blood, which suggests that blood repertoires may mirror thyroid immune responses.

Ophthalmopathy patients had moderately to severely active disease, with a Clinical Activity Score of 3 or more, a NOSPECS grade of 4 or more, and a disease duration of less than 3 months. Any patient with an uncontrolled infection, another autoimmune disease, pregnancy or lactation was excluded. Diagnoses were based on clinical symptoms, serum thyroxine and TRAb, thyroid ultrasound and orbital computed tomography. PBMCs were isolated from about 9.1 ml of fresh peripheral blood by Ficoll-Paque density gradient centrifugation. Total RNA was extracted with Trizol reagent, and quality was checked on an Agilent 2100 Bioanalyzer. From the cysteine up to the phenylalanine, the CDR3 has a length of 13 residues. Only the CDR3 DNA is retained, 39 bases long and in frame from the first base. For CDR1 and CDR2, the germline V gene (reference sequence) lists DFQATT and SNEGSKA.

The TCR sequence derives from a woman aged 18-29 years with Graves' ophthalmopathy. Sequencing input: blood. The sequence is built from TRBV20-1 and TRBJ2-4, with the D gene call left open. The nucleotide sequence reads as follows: TGCAGCGCCCCTGGGATAGCCAAAAACATTCAGTACTTC. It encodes CSAPGIAKNIQYF.